Only one count was recorded for the clone carrying this TCR beta chain. The target antigen is unknown. V lost 4 bases to trimming and J lost 3 bases, with 15 bases between them. The CDR3 length is 16 residues. The germline CDR1 and CDR2 sequences are LNHDA and SQIVND (reference sequence). Sequenced by immunoSEQ multiplex PCR; TCRdb stores in-frame clones only, minus some. The sample has approximately 700,000 clones, 73% seen once; the top ten hold more than 1.5%. This specimen belongs to a study of shared clonotypes between healthy human individuals. Study as a whole: The composition of the donors was a couple of women and a few men aged 18 to 49.

The study, taken as a whole, reports: Researchers sampled blood only, noting tissue repertoires likely differ. Among non-shared clonotypes, generation probabilities were lower than among those shared by all four donors.

Among the donors, all were Caucasian adults who lived in Nashville, Tennessee. The TCR was taken from a woman aged 30 to 39 in good health. The rearrangement links TRBV19 to TRBJ1-4; a possible D gene is TRBD1 (5 bases). Sequenced input: memory CD4+ T cells sorted from blood. Subset meaning: CD45RA-negative fraction. The CDR3 region is CASSKGRGKSNEKLFF. The CDR3 bases are TGTGCCAGTAGTAAGGGACGGGGGAAGTCTAATGAAAAACTGTTTTTT.